This TCR beta chain was found in a study of T cells in Graves' hyperthyroidism and ophthalmopathy. This clonotype came up many times. The target antigen is unknown. Germline V gene lookup returns CDR1 MNHNS and CDR2 SASEGT. There are 12 residues in the CDR3. With 6 bases removed from V and 4 bases from J, the gap between germline ends came to 7 bases. Study-level results: Most expanded thyroid clonotypes above 0.001 also appeared in blood.

The TCR beta CDR3 regions underwent amplification using RNA transcripts as the source. Carried out on the TCR CDR3, a first-round RT-PCR used the HTBI primer set. TCRdb re-called the multiplex PCR reads with MiXCR, one entry per CDR3 protein. The table records hundreds of thousands of distinct CDR3 sequences, approximately 15% of them present only once. The rearrangement joins TRBV6-1 to TRBJ1-3, with unresolved D. Sequencing was carried out using blood. The sequence came from a woman in her 30s with Graves' hyperthyroidism that later progressed to Graves' ophthalmopathy. CDR3 region: CASSTHGNTIYF. The CDR3, as DNA: TGTGCCAGCAGCACCCACGGAAACACCATATATTTT.